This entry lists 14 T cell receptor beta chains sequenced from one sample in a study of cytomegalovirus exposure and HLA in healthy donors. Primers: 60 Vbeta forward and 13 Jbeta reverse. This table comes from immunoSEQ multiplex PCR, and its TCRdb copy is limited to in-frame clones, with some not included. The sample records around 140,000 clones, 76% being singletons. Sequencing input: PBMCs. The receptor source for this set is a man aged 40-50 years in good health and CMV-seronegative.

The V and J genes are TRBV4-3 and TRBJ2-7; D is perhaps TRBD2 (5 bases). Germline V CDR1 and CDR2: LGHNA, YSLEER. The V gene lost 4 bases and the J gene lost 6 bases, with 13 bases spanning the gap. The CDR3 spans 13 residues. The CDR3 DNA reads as TGCGCCAGCAGCCGGACCGACTACGGCGAGCAGTACTTC. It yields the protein CASSRTDYGEQYF.

This CDR3 reads CASSEYLSPTNYGYTF. In DNA, the CDR3 is TGTGCCAGCAGTGAATATCTATCACCTACTAACTATGGCTACACCTTC. The V gene is TRBV25-1, the J gene TRBJ1-2; D is unclear. V lost 0 bases and J lost 0, with 11 bases in between. CDR1 and CDR2 (germline): MGHDK, SYGVNS. The CDR3 contains 16 residues.

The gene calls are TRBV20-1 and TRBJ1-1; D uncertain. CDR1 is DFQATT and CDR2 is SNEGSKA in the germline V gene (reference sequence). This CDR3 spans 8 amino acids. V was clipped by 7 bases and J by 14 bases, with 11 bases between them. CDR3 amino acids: CSVRAPFF. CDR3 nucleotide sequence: TGCAGTGTCCGCGCCCCCTTCTTT.

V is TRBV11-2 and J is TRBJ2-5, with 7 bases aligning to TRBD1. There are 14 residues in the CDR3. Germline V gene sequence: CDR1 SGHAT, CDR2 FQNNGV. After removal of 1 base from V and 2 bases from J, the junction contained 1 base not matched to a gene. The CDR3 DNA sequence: TGTGCCAGCAGCTTAGGGACAGGTCAAGAGACCCAGTACTTC. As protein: CASSLGTGQETQYF.

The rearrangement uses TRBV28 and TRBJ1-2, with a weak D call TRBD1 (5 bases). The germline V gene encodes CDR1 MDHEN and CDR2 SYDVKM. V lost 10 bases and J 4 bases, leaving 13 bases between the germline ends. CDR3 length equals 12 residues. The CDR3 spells CAIVGQAYGYTF. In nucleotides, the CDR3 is TGTGCCATAGTGGGGCAGGCCTATGGCTACACCTTC.

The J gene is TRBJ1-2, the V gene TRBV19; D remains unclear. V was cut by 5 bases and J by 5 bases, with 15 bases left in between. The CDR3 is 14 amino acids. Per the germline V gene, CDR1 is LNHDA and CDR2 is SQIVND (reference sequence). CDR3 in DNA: TGTGCCAGTAGTCCCCGCGGGAAAGGGTATGGCTACACCTTC. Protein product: CASSPRGKGYGYTF.

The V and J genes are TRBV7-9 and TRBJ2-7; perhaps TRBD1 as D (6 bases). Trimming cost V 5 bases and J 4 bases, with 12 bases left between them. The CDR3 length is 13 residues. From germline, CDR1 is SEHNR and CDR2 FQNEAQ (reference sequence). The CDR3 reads CASSPGQFYEQYF. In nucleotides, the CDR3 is TGTGCCAGCAGCCCTGGACAGTTTTACGAGCAGTACTTC.

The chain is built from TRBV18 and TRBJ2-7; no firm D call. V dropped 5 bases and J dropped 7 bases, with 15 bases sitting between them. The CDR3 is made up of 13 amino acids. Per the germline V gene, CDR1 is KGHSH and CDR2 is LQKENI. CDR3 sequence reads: CASSLTSSREQYF. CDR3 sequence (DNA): TGTGCCAGCTCATTAACGTCCTCGCGGGAGCAGTACTTC.

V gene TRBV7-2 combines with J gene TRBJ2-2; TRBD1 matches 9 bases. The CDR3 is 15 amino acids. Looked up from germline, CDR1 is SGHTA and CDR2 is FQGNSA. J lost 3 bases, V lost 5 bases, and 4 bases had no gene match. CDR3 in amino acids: CASSMTGGDTGELFF. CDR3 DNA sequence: TGTGCCAGCAGCATGACAGGGGGGGACACCGGGGAGCTGTTTTTT.

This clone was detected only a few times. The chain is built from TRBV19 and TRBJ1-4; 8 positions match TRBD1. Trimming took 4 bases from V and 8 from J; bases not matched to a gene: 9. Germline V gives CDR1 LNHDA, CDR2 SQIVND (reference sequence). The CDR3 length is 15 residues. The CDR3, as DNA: TGTGCCAGTAGTACCCCCCGACAGGGGACAGAAAAACTGTTTTTT. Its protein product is CASSTPRQGTEKLFF.

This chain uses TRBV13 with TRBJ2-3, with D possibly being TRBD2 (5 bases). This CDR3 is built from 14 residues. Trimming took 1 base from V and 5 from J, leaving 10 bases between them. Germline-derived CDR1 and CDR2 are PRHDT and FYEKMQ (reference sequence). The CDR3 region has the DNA TGTGCCAGCAGCTTAGCTCTAGCCGTAGATACGCAGTATTTT. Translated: CASSLALAVDTQYF.

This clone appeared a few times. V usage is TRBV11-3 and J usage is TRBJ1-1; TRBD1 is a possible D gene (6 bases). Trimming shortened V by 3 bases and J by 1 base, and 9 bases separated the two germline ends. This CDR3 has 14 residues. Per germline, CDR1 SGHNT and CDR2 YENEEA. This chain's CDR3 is CASSLGAANTEAFF. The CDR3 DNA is TGTGCCAGCAGCTTGGGGGCGGCGAACACTGAAGCTTTCTTT.

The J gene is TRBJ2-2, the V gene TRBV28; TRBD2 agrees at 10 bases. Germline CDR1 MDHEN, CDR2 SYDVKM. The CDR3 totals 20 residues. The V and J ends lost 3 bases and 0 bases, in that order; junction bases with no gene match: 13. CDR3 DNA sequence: TGTGCCAGCAGTTTCCGAGCGGGAGGGCCAGAGTTCGCGAACACCGGGGAGCTGTTTTTT. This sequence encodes CASSFRAGGPEFANTGELFF.

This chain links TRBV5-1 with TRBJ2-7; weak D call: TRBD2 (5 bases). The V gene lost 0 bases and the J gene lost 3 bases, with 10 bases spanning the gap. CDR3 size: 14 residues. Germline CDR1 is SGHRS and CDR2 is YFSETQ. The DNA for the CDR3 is TGCGCCAGCAGCTTGGCCTCTGGACTCTACGAGCAGTACTTC. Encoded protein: CASSLASGLYEQYF. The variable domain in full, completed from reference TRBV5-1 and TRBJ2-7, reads KAGVTQTPRYLIKTRGQQVTLSCSPISGHRSVSWYQQTPGQGLQFLFEYFSETQRNKGNFPGRFSGRQFSNSRSEMNVSTLELGDSALYLCASSLASGLYEQYFGPGTRLTVT.